The 30 T cell receptor beta chains given below trace back to one sample, sequenced in a study of graft-versus-host responses after intestinal transplantation. Sequencing used immunoSEQ multiplex PCR; TCRdb keeps in-frame clones, though not all of them. The table records 4,000 or so clones, 25% to 30% of them present only once. The specimen was alloreactive CD4+ T cells from a mixed lymphocyte reaction culture, collected before transplantation. Regarding subset: CFSE-low proliferating T cells sorted from roughly 6-day pre-transplant mixed lymphocyte reaction (GvH or HvG direction). These receptors came from a human patient who was an organ donor for intestinal transplantation.

The J gene is TRBJ1-1, the V gene TRBV4-3; the D is unclear. Germline assignment: CDR1 LGHNA and CDR2 YSLEER. The CDR3 is 14 residues long. V was shortened by 0 bases and J by 5 bases, with 10 bases between the two germline ends. The CDR3 bases are TGCGCCAGCAGCCAAGATGCGAGGTTTACTGAAGCTTTCTTT. This translates into CASSQDARFTEAFF.

By proportion, this clone is medium-sized. V is TRBV5-5 and J is TRBJ2-3; the match to TRBD2 covers 7 bases. The CDR3 runs 11 residues. V shed 4 bases and J 9 bases; nucleotides not matched to a gene: 2. Germline CDR1 SGHKS, CDR2 YYEKEE (reference sequence). CDR3 in DNA: TGTGCCAGCAGCGGAGCGGGGACGCAGTATTTT. Encoded protein: CASSGAGTQYF. Full variable domain (rest looked up from reference TRBV5-5 and TRBJ2-3): DAGVTQSPTHLIKTRGQQVTLRCSPISGHKSVSWYQQVLGQGPQFIFQYYEKEERGRGNFPDRFSARQFPNYSSELNVNALLLGDSALYLCASSGAGTQYFGPGTRLTVL.

By share, this clone ranks as medium-sized. The chain links TRBV7-9 to TRBJ1-2, with TRBD1 matching over 8 bases. This CDR3 spans 13 amino acids. Germline V lookup: CDR1 SEHNR, CDR2 FQNEAQ (reference sequence). V shed 4 bases, J shed 2 bases, and the junction held 0 bases outside the gene matches. The DNA of the CDR3 is TGTGCCAGCAGCTGGACAGGGAACTATGGCTACACCTTC. It translates to CASSWTGNYGYTF.

The V call is TRBV4-2, the J call TRBJ2-7, with D tentatively TRBD1 (6 bases). This CDR3 is 13 amino acids long. Per the germline V gene, CDR1 is LGHNA and CDR2 is YNFKEQ. Trimming cost V 5 bases and J 4 bases, with 12 bases left between them. CDR3 nucleotides: TGTGCCAGCAGCACCAGCAGGGGTTACGAGCAGTACTTC. Translated: CASSTSRGYEQYF.

The table lists this clone with a few counts. The chain joins TRBV11-2 to TRBJ1-5; 7 bases line up with TRBD1. V trimming: 5 bases; J trimming: 6 bases; junction bases outside the gene matches: 10. Germline CDR1 is SGHAT and CDR2 is FQNNGV. This CDR3 has 15 residues. In nucleotides, the CDR3 is TGTGCCAGCAGCCCCAGGGGGTTCGTTAGTCAGCCCCAGCATTTT. Encoded protein: CASSPRGFVSQPQHF.

V gene TRBV6-6 combines with J gene TRBJ1-5; D remains ambiguous. The CDR3 runs 14 residues. The V end was cut by 6 bases, the J end by 2 bases, with 11 bases between. Germline CDR1 and CDR2: MNHNY and SVGAGI (reference sequence). The DNA for the CDR3 is TGTGCCAGCAGCACCACCAGCCGCAATCAGCCCCAGCATTTT. It specifies CASSTTSRNQPQHF.

Only a few counts were recorded for this clone. The chain couples TRBV2 to TRBJ2-1; D possibly corresponds to TRBD1 (5 bases). The CDR3 extends over 15 amino acids. The ends were cut back, 4 bases at V and 1 base at J, with 11 bases in the middle. CDR1 and CDR2 from the germline V gene are SNHLY and FYNNEI. DNA for the CDR3: TGTGCCAGCAGTGGTTGGGGCCGTTCCTACAATGAGCAGTTCTTC. Protein product: CASSGWGRSYNEQFF.

V is TRBV10-3 and J is TRBJ1-2, with a tentative D call TRBD1 (6 bases). CDR3 length equals 15 residues. The V end lost 2 bases, the J end lost 0 bases, and 10 bases lay between the germline ends. Germline V CDR1 and CDR2: ENHRY, SYGVKD. CDR3 sequence reads: CAISEGGLSNYGYTF. The CDR3 DNA follows: TGTGCCATCAGTGAGGGGGGCCTATCTAACTATGGCTACACCTTC.

This clone is large in the sample. The CDR3: CAWRRSSGYTF. The CDR3 coding sequence is TGTGCCTGGAGACGGTCTTCAGGCTACACCTTC. The chain recombines TRBV30 with TRBJ1-2; D is unresolved. Per germline, CDR1 GTSNPN and CDR2 SVGIG (reference sequence). Trimming cost V 3 bases and J 8 bases, with 10 bases left between them. CDR3 length: 11 amino acids. The whole variable domain, filled in from reference TRBV30 and TRBJ1-2, reads SQTIHQWPATLVQPVGSPLSLECTVEGTSNPNLYWYRQAAGRGLQLLFYSVGIGQISSEVPQNLSASRPQDRQFILSSKKLLLSDSGFYLCAWRRSSGYTFGSGTRLTVV.

The chain uses TRBV5-1 and TRBJ2-1; D is uncertain. This CDR3 is built from 15 residues. V lost 2 bases and J lost 0, with 9 bases in between. Per the germline V gene, CDR1 is SGHRS and CDR2 is YFSETQ. The CDR3 is CASSFGRSSYNEQFF. DNA for the CDR3: TGCGCCAGCAGCTTCGGACGGAGCTCCTACAATGAGCAGTTCTTC.

This clone has just a few counts. The CDR3 sequence: CASSRDGNQPQHF. CDR3 nucleotide sequence: TGTGCCAGCAGCCGGGACGGCAATCAGCCCCAGCATTTT. The gene calls are TRBV7-2 and TRBJ1-5; D might be TRBD1 (5 bases). Germline CDR1 and CDR2: SGHTA and FQGNSA. V was cut by 5 bases and J by 2 bases, with 7 bases left in between. This CDR3 spans 13 amino acids.

The chain uses TRBV7-6 and TRBJ1-2; D ambiguous. Trimming shortened V by 5 bases and J by 4 bases, and 23 bases separated the two germline ends. The CDR3 length is 17 residues. Germline CDR1 is SGHVS and CDR2 is FNYEAQ. Written as DNA, the CDR3 is TGTGCCAGCAGCGGGGTGCTTAAATCTCGAAAGACCTATGGCTACACCTTC. This encodes CASSGVLKSRKTYGYTF.

The V and J genes are TRBV7-2 and TRBJ2-7; the D is unclear. Per germline, CDR1 SGHTA and CDR2 FQGNSA. The V end was cut by 0 bases, the J end by 4 bases, with 7 bases between. The CDR3 is made up of 13 amino acids. CDR3: CASSLAVKYEQYF. For the CDR3, the DNA is TGTGCCAGCAGCTTAGCGGTAAAATACGAGCAGTACTTC.

V is TRBV6-6 and J is TRBJ2-7; D may be TRBD1 (6 bases). V gave up 5 bases and J gave up 2 bases, with 7 bases separating them. This CDR3 has 12 residues. Germline V lookup: CDR1 MNHNY, CDR2 SVGAGI (reference sequence). CDR3 sequence reads: CASSDRTYEQYF. DNA for the CDR3: TGTGCCAGCAGTGACAGGACCTACGAGCAGTACTTC.

This clone is labeled medium-sized. This chain links TRBV6-1 with TRBJ2-7; 7 bases line up with TRBD1. This CDR3 has 12 amino acids. Germline V gives CDR1 MNHNS, CDR2 SASEGT. The V segment lost 4 bases and the J segment 6 bases; nucleotides outside the gene matches: 3. The CDR3 nucleotides are TGTGCCAGCAGTGTTTACAGGGGCGAGCAGTACTTC. It yields the protein CASSVYRGEQYF.

This clone appeared a few times. The rearrangement links TRBV7-8 to TRBJ2-5; 9 bases match TRBD2. The V and J ends lost 1 base and 4 bases, in that order; junction bases with no gene match: 4. This CDR3 has 15 amino acids. The V gene's germline CDR1 is SGHVS and CDR2 FQNEAQ. The CDR3 is CASSLVAGGRETQYF. CDR3 coding DNA: TGTGCCAGCAGCTTAGTGGCGGGGGGGCGAGAGACCCAGTACTTC.

This clone has a handful of counts. The V gene is TRBV7-9, the J gene TRBJ2-5; the D gene is possibly TRBD2 (6 bases). Germline lookup yields CDR1 SEHNR and CDR2 FQNEAQ (reference sequence). CDR3 length: 14 residues. V dropped 0 bases and J dropped 2 bases, with 7 bases sitting between them. CDR3 in amino acids: CASSLAGTQETQYF. CDR3 coding DNA: TGTGCCAGCAGCTTAGCCGGGACTCAAGAGACCCAGTACTTC.

The V and J genes are TRBV5-6 and TRBJ2-3; 8 bases line up with TRBD2. The CDR3 runs to 12 residues. V lost 6 bases to trimming and J lost 6 bases; unmatched junction nucleotides: 3. Germline CDR1 and CDR2: SGHDT and YYEEEE. CDR3 amino acids: CASTSGGDTQYF. In nucleotides, the CDR3 is TGTGCCAGCACCTCGGGGGGGGATACGCAGTATTTT.

This CDR3 is CAWSEKPGLQETQYF. CDR3 coding DNA: TGTGCCTGGAGCGAAAAACCGGGACTACAAGAGACCCAGTACTTC. This chain uses TRBV30 with TRBJ2-5; the match to TRBD2 covers 7 bases. Germline CDR1 reads GTSNPN; CDR2 reads SVGIG (reference sequence). The CDR3 has 15 amino acids. The J segment lost 2 bases and the V segment lost 3 bases, leaving 9 bases of the junction unmatched.

In this sample, this clone turned up a few times. This chain uses TRBV11-2 with TRBJ2-3; 9 bases map to TRBD2. This CDR3 comprises 14 residues. Trimming cost V 2 bases and J 6 bases; bases outside gene matches: 3. Germline CDR1 SGHAT, CDR2 FQNNGV. This CDR3 is CASSLIAGVDTQYF. CDR3 coding DNA: TGTGCCAGCAGCTTAATAGCGGGGGTCGATACGCAGTATTTT.

The genes are TRBV5-4 and TRBJ1-2; 9 bases line up with TRBD1. J gave up 8 bases and V 1 base, and 0 bases lay outside the gene matches. The CDR3 runs to 12 residues. From germline, CDR1 is SGHNT and CDR2 YYREEE (reference sequence). The CDR3 nucleotides read TGTGCCAGCAGCTTGACAGGGGGCGGCTACACCTTC. Residues: CASSLTGGGYTF.

Only a few counts were recorded for this clone. The gene calls are TRBV2 and TRBJ1-1; D uncertain. The V and J ends lost 7 bases and 1 base respectively, with 7 bases between them. The CDR3 is 12 residues long. Germline V lookup: CDR1 SNHLY, CDR2 FYNNEI. Here the CDR3 reads CASNLRNTEAFF. In DNA form, the CDR3 reads TGTGCCAGCAACCTCAGGAACACTGAAGCTTTCTTT. Drawing the rest from reference TRBV2 and TRBJ1-1, the complete variable domain is EPEVTQTPSHQVTQMGQEVILRCVPISNHLYFYWYRQILGQKVEFLVSFYNNEISEKSEIFDDQFSVERPDGSNFTLKIRSTKLEDSAMYFCASNLRNTEAFFGQGTRLTVV.

By frequency in the sample, this clone is medium-sized. The gene calls are TRBV5-1 and TRBJ2-7, with a weak D call TRBD2 (6 bases). The CDR3 has 15 amino acids. From germline, CDR1 is SGHRS and CDR2 YFSETQ. V was trimmed by 3 bases and J by 0 bases, leaving 13 bases between them. DNA of the CDR3: TGCGCCAGCAGCTGGGGACTTCCCAGCTCCTACGAGCAGTACTTC. Amino acid sequence: CASSWGLPSSYEQYF.

This clone was observed a few times. The genes are TRBV4-1 and TRBJ1-5; 7 bases align to TRBD1. The CDR3 contains 14 residues. V dropped 3 bases and J dropped 5; count of bases not matched to a gene: 4. Germline V CDR1 and CDR2: MGHRA, YSYEKL. The CDR3 spells CASSHRQGDQPQHF. As DNA, the CDR3 is TGCGCCAGCAGCCATAGACAGGGAGATCAGCCCCAGCATTTT.

This chain links TRBV7-2 with TRBJ2-5, with no clear D. V lost 0 bases to trimming and J lost 0 bases, with 14 bases between them. This CDR3 has 17 residues. Germline V gene lookup returns CDR1 SGHTA and CDR2 FQGNSA. The CDR3 is CASSLAFAHAYQETQYF. CDR3 sequence (DNA): TGTGCCAGCAGCTTAGCGTTCGCCCACGCGTACCAAGAGACCCAGTACTTC.

This clone is termed large. The chain is built from TRBV6-1 and TRBJ2-7, with 9 bases that match TRBD1. The CDR3 spans 16 residues. J lost 9 bases, V lost 0 bases, and 12 bases had no gene match. Germline V gene lookup returns CDR1 MNHNS and CDR2 SASEGT. For the CDR3, the DNA is TGTGCCAGCAGTGAAGCAAAGGGGACAGGGTCACCGCGGCAGTACTTC. Protein: CASSEAKGTGSPRQYF.

This clone is medium-sized in the sample. This rearrangement joins TRBV7-2 to TRBJ2-1; TRBD1 or TRBD2 may be the D gene (5 bases each). The CDR3 covers 14 residues. Trimming stripped 0 bases from V and 4 bases from J, with 7 bases between. Germline CDR1 is SGHTA and CDR2 is FQGNSA. The CDR3, as DNA: TGTGCCAGCAGCTTAGCGGGGGTTTACAATGAGCAGTTCTTC. Its protein is CASSLAGVYNEQFF.

This rearrangement joins TRBV7-2 to TRBJ2-7, with D perhaps assigned TRBD1 or TRBD2 (5 bases each). This CDR3 spans 12 amino acids. V was trimmed by 2 bases and J by 4 bases, leaving 6 bases between them. Per germline, CDR1 SGHTA and CDR2 FQGNSA. CDR3 amino acids: CASSLWGYEQYF. CDR3 sequence (DNA): TGTGCCAGCAGCTTATGGGGGTACGAGCAGTACTTC.

The chain couples TRBV9 to TRBJ1-6; D is perhaps TRBD1 (5 bases). V shed 0 bases and J shed 2 bases, with 6 bases lying between them. Germline V gene lookup returns CDR1 SGDLS and CDR2 YYNGEE. CDR3 length: 15 residues. CDR3 DNA: TGTGCCAGCAGCGTAGGGGACCCCTATAATTCACCCCTCCACTTT. It encodes CASSVGDPYNSPLHF. The full variable domain, in which reference TRBV9 and TRBJ1-6 provide the parts outside the CDR3, is DSGVTQTPKHLITATGQRVTLRCSPRSGDLSVYWYQQSLDQGLQFLIQYYNGEERAKGNILERFSAQQFPDLHSELNLSSLELGDSALYFCASSVGDPYNSPLHFGNGTRLTVT.

The gene calls are TRBV11-2 and TRBJ2-7; 11 nucleotides align to TRBD1. V lost 3 bases and J lost 3; bases outside the gene matches: 7. Looked up from germline, CDR1 is SGHAT and CDR2 is FQNNGV. The CDR3 contains 16 residues. CDR3 sequence: CASSLMPGTGGYEQYF. The CDR3 coding sequence is TGTGCCAGCAGCTTGATGCCCGGGACAGGGGGCTACGAGCAGTACTTC. The full variable domain, rest sourced from reference TRBV11-2 and TRBJ2-7, is EAGVAQSPRYKIIEKRQSVAFWCNPISGHATLYWYQQILGQGPKLLIQFQNNGVVDDSQLPKDRFSAERLKGVDSTLKIQPAKLEDSAVYLCASSLMPGTGGYEQYFGPGTRLTVT.